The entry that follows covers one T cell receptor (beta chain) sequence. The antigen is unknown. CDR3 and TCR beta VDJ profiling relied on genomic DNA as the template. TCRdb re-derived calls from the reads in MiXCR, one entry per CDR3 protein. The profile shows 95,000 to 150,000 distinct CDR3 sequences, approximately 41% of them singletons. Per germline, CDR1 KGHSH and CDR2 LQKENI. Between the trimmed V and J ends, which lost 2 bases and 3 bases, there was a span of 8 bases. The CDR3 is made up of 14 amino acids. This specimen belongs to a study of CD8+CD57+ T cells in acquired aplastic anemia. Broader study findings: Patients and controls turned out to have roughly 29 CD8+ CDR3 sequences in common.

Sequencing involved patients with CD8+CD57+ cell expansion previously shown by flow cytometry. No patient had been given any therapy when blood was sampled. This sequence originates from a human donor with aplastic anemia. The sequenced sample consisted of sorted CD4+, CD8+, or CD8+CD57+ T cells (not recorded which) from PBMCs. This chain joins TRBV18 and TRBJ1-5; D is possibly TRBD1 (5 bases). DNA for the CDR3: TGTGCCAGCTCACCATTACAGGTCAATCAGCCCCAGCATTTT. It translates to CASSPLQVNQPQHF.